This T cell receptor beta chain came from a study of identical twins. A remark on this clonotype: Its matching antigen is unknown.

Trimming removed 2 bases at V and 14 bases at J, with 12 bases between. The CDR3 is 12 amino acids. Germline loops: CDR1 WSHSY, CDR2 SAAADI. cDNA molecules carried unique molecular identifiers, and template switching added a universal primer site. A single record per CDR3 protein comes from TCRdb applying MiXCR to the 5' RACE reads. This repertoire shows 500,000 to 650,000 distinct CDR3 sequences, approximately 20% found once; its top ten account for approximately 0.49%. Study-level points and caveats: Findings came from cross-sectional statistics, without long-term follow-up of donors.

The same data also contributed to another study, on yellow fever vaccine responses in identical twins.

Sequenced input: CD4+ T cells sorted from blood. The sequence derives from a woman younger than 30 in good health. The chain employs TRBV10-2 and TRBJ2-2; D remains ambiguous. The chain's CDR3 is CASSEARYQLFF. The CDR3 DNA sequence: TGCGCCAGCAGTGAGGCCCGATACCAACTGTTTTTT.